This T cell receptor (beta chain) came from a study of blood T cell repertoires in COVID-19. The wider study: Whether acute or convalescent, the COVID-19 samples came from the United States, Italy and Spain. PBMCs, B-cell-depleted T cells, or T cells provided the cDNA or gDNA that made up the material.

Using immunoSEQ multiplex PCR, the repertoire was profiled, and TCRdb retains in-frame clones only, with some absent. In the table there are some 83,000 clones, roughly four fifths of which are singletons. The sequenced sample was peripheral blood. This TCR was sampled from a human donor in a cohort sampled during active COVID-19.

CDR3 in amino acids: CASSQGASSNQPQHF. The CDR3 bases are TGTGCCAGTAGCCAGGGGGCTAGTAGCAATCAGCCCCAGCATTTT. J is TRBJ1-5 and V is TRBV19; 8 bases match TRBD1. V shed 6 bases and J 0 bases; nucleotides not matched to a gene: 4. The CDR3 consists of 15 residues. CDR1 is LNHDA and CDR2 is SQIVND in the germline V gene (reference sequence).